This record concerns one T cell receptor beta chain sequence. The antigen this receptor binds is unknown. Base quality data are lacking; no much larger clone is found one base away. These data are taken from a study of post-analysis software for immune sequencing data (dated by TCRdb to between 2014 and 2016). Regarding the research as a whole: Recorded disease courses included relapsing-remitting, secondary progressive and progressive-relapsing multiple sclerosis, with some patients lacking subtype annotation. The patient repertoires were set against about 12 previously published healthy control repertoires from donors whose ages ranged from roughly 6 to 27 years. A subset of samples was prepared in parallel using single-end sample barcoding, then pooled and co-amplified after Illumina adapter ligation. The investigation overall reported the following: Direct clustering with F measure revealed strong co-clustering of samples prepared in the same batch, which led to a batch-effect correction. Significantly higher frequencies in patients than in controls were found for about 5 TRBV segments, including TRBV5-6, TRBV5-1 and TRBV20-1. Compared with controls, multiple sclerosis patients had significantly lower normalized Chao1 diversity, a finding suggesting substantial peripheral T-cell clonal expansion. The multiple sclerosis patient group was slightly younger than the control group.

To demonstrate the VDJtools post-analysis software, TCR beta repertoires were profiled from the peripheral blood of roughly 14 young patients with multiple sclerosis. The multiple sclerosis patients were children and adolescents ranging in age from about 6 to 17 years. Library generation was performed with PCR. For sequencing, an Illumina HiSeq 2500 was employed. Unique molecular identifiers were incorporated into TCR beta cDNA libraries to reduce PCR and sequencing biases. Per 1 to 10 million input T cells, approximately 500,000 cDNA molecules were obtained, such that each molecule approximated one T cell. The patient libraries were prepared and sequenced using the same protocol as the earlier healthy control dataset. Samples belonging to the same batch were prepared together, multiplexed and sequenced on a shared HiSeq lane. As for the authors' bioinformatics: MIGEC was used to process the raw barcoded reads, and molecular identifier groups with only a single read were discarded before consensus assembly and CDR3 extraction. VDJtools was used for post-analysis of the clonotype tables, with diversity normalized by down-sampling every dataset to the smallest sample size. To correct batch-related cross-sample contamination, repertoire overlap clustering matched CDR3 amino acid sequences but not nucleotide sequences. The public reads were reprocessed in TCRdb via fastp at Q25 and MiXCR, keeping in-frame beta chains. Entries are consolidated by CDR3 protein sequence, retaining the most common genes and DNA. The V and J calls come from TCRdb's annotation, not from the publication. In all, the sample holds about 430,000 distinct CDR3 sequences, and 30% to 40% of those were seen once. 7.6% of the sample lies in the top ten.

The CDR3 starts with the cysteine, ends with the phenylalanine, and has 12 residues. Only the CDR3 region is kept as DNA, spanning 36 bases read in frame from base 1. The germline V gene encodes CDR1 DFQATT and CDR2 SNEGSKA (reference sequence). V gives up 4 bases and J gives up 7 bases, and the segment between their germline ends measures 11 bases. The clonotype was recovered from a girl aged 2-10 years with multiple sclerosis. The rearranged segments are TRBV20-1 and TRBJ1-5; the D segment cannot be called with confidence. What was sequenced was blood. The CDR3 region: CSANRALQPQHF. The nucleotide sequence is given as TGCAGTGCTAATCGGGCTCTCCAGCCCCAGCATTTT.